The 24 T cell receptor beta chains in this list originate from one sample, sequenced in a study of OX40 agonist ivuxolimab in advanced cancers. Library construction relied on the immunoSEQ multiplex PCR assay. TCRdb took this table from immuneACCESS and kept in-frame rearrangements with V and J called. Such tables lack part of the clones; where checked against another copy, unresolved V genes explain under half of the gap, and the rest is unexplained. This sample is represented by around 18,000 clones; more than 65% of them were singletons. The ten top clones hold roughly a fifth of the sample. Sequenced here: CD4+ or CD8+ T cells sorted from blood, sampled in a trial of the OX40 agonist ivuxolimab. The receptors shown here come from an adult with an advanced solid tumor such as melanoma, head and neck, liver or kidney cancer.

The chain joins TRBV27 to TRBJ2-1; 14 nucleotides agree with TRBD2. J gave up 9 bases and V 5 bases, and 3 bases lay outside the gene matches. The CDR3 is made up of 14 amino acids. Germline loops: CDR1 MNHEY, CDR2 SMNVEV (reference sequence). In nucleotides, the CDR3 is TGTGCCAGCAGTCCGGGACTAGCGGGAGTTGAGCAGTTCTTC. This gives the protein CASSPGLAGVEQFF.

The J gene is TRBJ2-7, the V gene TRBV6-1, with D perhaps TRBD2 (6 bases). The CDR3 is 14 residues long. V was cut by 3 bases and J by 2 bases, with 11 bases left in between. Germline CDR1 reads MNHNS; CDR2 reads SASEGT. The CDR3 loop reads CASSEAGPPYEQYF. CDR3 nucleotide sequence: TGTGCCAGCAGTGAGGCGGGACCCCCCTACGAGCAGTACTTC.

This clone was observed a handful of times. The same CDR3 also results from other DNA sequences found in this sample. This chain links TRBV9 with TRBJ2-3; 10 bases line up with TRBD2. Per germline, CDR1 SGDLS and CDR2 YYNGEE. The CDR3 loop spans 16 amino acids. The V and J ends lost 2 bases and 4 bases, in that order; junction bases with no gene match: 7. As DNA, the CDR3 is TGTGCCAGCAGCGTTGCTAGCGGGAGTGTGGCAGATACGCAGTATTTT. Translation: CASSVASGSVADTQYF.

About this clone: Other DNA sequences within the sample encode an identical CDR3. The chain uses TRBV30 and TRBJ2-7; the D gene is possibly TRBD1 (5 bases). The CDR3 has 12 residues. Germline V gene sequence: CDR1 GTSNPN, CDR2 SVGIG (reference sequence). Trimming took 2 bases from V and 4 from J, leaving 9 bases between them. The CDR3 nucleotides read TGTGCCTGGAGTCTAGGGGTTTACGAGCAGTACTTC. Translating it yields CAWSLGVYEQYF.

This chain uses TRBV7-2 with TRBJ2-5; 8 bases are shared with TRBD2. The DNA end favors TRBJ2-7, so the J call may be wrong. Germline assignment: CDR1 SGHTA and CDR2 FQGNSA. This CDR3 is 15 amino acids long. CDR3 nucleotide sequence: TGTGCCAGCAGCCCTCGGGGGGGGGAGTTCTACGAGCAGTACTTC. Its protein is CASSPRGGEFYEQYF.

The chain joins TRBV4-3 to TRBJ1-1; D possibly corresponds to TRBD1 (6 bases). V shed 3 bases and J shed 4 bases, with 12 bases lying between them. Germline values: CDR1 LGHNA, CDR2 YSLEER. CDR3 length: 14 amino acids. DNA for the CDR3: TGCGCCAGCAGCCAGGACAGATTCGGCACTGAAGCTTTCTTT. Its protein product is CASSQDRFGTEAFF.

The rearrangement joins TRBV30 to TRBJ2-1, with a possible D match to TRBD2 (6 bases). Germline loops: CDR1 GTSNPN, CDR2 SVGIG (reference sequence). This CDR3 has 13 residues. V lost 5 bases to trimming and J lost 7 bases, with 15 bases between them. The CDR3 DNA reads as TGTGCCTGGGATCACGGGACTGGGAATGAGCAGTTCTTC. Translation: CAWDHGTGNEQFF.

This clone occurred once. The CDR3 DNA sequence: TGTGCCAGCAGGAAGCGGGGCGAAGAGCAGTACTTC. Translating gives CASRKRGEEQYF. The chain combines TRBV2 with TRBJ2-7; 7 bases agree with TRBD2. Germline V CDR1 and CDR2: SNHLY, FYNNEI. There are 12 residues in the CDR3. Trimming at V came to 6 bases and at J to 7 bases, leaving 6 bases not matched to a gene.

The J gene is TRBJ2-6, the V gene TRBV28, with D perhaps being TRBD1 or TRBD2 (5 bases each). Germline CDR1 MDHEN, CDR2 SYDVKM. V was clipped by 7 bases and J by 1 base, with 11 bases between them. The CDR3 is made up of 15 amino acids. The CDR3 sequence: CASTVGTSGANVLTF. For the CDR3, the DNA is TGTGCCAGCACTGTAGGGACGTCTGGGGCCAACGTCCTGACTTTC.

This clone was seen more than once but under ten times. V usage is TRBV4-3 and J usage is TRBJ2-3; D gene uncertain. V was cut by 0 bases and J by 2 bases, with 3 bases left in between. Germline CDR1 and CDR2: LGHNA and YSLEER. The CDR3 consists of 13 residues. The CDR3 region is CASSQEFTDTQYF. The CDR3 nucleotides read TGCGCCAGCAGCCAAGAGTTCACAGATACGCAGTATTTT.

This clone was seen only a few times. The chain couples TRBV5-1 to TRBJ1-1; 8 bases are a match to TRBD1. The CDR3 runs to 16 residues. CDR1 and CDR2 (germline): SGHRS, YFSETQ. The V and J ends lost 0 bases and 4 bases, in that order; junction bases with no gene match: 8. CDR3 sequence (DNA): TGCGCCAGCAGCTTGGTGCAGGGGGCAGGGAGCACTGAAGCTTTCTTT. This codes for CASSLVQGAGSTEAFF.

This clone appeared once. The chain recombines TRBV19 with TRBJ1-5; D uncertain. Germline V lookup: CDR1 LNHDA, CDR2 SQIVND (reference sequence). V lost 3 bases, J lost 2 bases, and 8 bases lay in between. The CDR3 is 14 residues long. The CDR3 protein is CASSILTGNQPQHF. Here the CDR3 DNA reads TGTGCCAGTAGTATTCTCACAGGCAATCAGCCCCAGCATTTT.

The rearrangement uses TRBV27 and TRBJ2-7; no clear D gene. Trimming cost V 6 bases and J 6 bases, with 9 bases left between them. From germline, CDR1 is MNHEY and CDR2 SMNVEV (reference sequence). CDR3 size: 11 residues. The CDR3 DNA reads as TGTGCCAGCAGGGGTCTGCGCGAGCAGTACTTC. Translating gives CASRGLREQYF.

The gene calls are TRBV28 and TRBJ1-5; 9 bases are shared with TRBD1. The CDR3 spans 14 residues. V gave up 6 bases and J gave up 7 bases; unmatched junction bases: 7. The germline V gene encodes CDR1 MDHEN and CDR2 SYDVKM. This CDR3 reads CASSRGQGLQPQHF. DNA for the CDR3: TGTGCCAGCAGCCGGGGACAGGGACTCCAGCCCCAGCATTTT.

This clone was observed a handful of times. The gene calls are TRBV7-9 and TRBJ1-1; D not resolved. V was clipped by 4 bases and J by 5 bases, with 8 bases between them. The CDR3 is 12 amino acids. Germline V gene sequence: CDR1 SEHNR, CDR2 FQNEAQ (reference sequence). The CDR3 nucleotides read TGTGCCAGCAGCTCGGATGTTACTGAAGCTTTCTTT. It specifies CASSSDVTEAFF.

As concerns this clone: Just one base apart from a much larger clone, this may be a read error. The chain employs TRBV4-1 and TRBJ1-5; 7 bases agree with TRBD1. CDR1 and CDR2 from the germline V gene are MGHRA and YSYEKL. The CDR3 runs to 15 residues. The DNA for the CDR3 is TGCGCCAGCAACCAAGGATCAGGGGGGACTCAGCCCCAGCATTTT. It codes for CASNQGSGGTQPQHF.

This clone was counted only a few times. This sequence joins TRBV7-6 and TRBJ1-1; possibly TRBD1 for D (5 bases). The germline V gene has CDR1 SGHVS and CDR2 FNYEAQ. Deletions cut 5 bases from V and 3 bases from J, with 16 bases between. The CDR3 sequence is 15 residues long. The CDR3 protein is CASSLDGGLYTEAFF. In DNA form, the CDR3 reads TGTGCCAGCAGCCTAGACGGGGGACTTTACACTGAAGCTTTCTTT.

The rearrangement joins TRBV19 to TRBJ1-6; D remains unclear. Trimming stripped 5 bases from V and 7 bases from J, with 18 bases between. Germline lookup yields CDR1 LNHDA and CDR2 SQIVND (reference sequence). The CDR3 is made up of 16 amino acids. The CDR3 loop reads CASSDDAAGGNSPLHF. The CDR3 nucleotides read TGTGCCAGTAGTGATGACGCCGCCGGTGGGAATTCACCCCTCCACTTT.

The chain has TRBV27 and TRBJ2-7; tentatively, D is TRBD1 or TRBD2 (5 bases each). The ends were cut back, 4 bases at V and 2 bases at J, with 15 bases in the middle. Germline CDR1 reads MNHEY; CDR2 reads SMNVEV (reference sequence). The CDR3 has 15 amino acids. CDR3 nucleotide sequence: TGTGCCAGCAGTTCCGACCTAGGGACCCCCTACGAGCAGTACTTC. Amino acid sequence: CASSSDLGTPYEQYF.

The gene calls are TRBV28 and TRBJ1-5; a possible D gene is TRBD1 (5 bases). From germline, CDR1 is MDHEN and CDR2 SYDVKM. Between the trimmed V and J ends, which lost 7 bases and 2 bases, there was a span of 9 bases. The CDR3 covers 13 residues. The CDR3 loop is CASKETGNQPQHF. As DNA, the CDR3 is TGTGCCAGCAAGGAGACAGGCAATCAGCCCCAGCATTTT.

The chain combines TRBV27 with TRBJ2-7; 9 positions match TRBD2. The CDR3 has 13 residues. The V gene end was trimmed by 10 bases and the J gene end by 3 bases; junction bases not matched to a gene: 7. CDR1 is MNHEY, CDR2 SMNVEV, per germline (reference sequence). The CDR3 DNA follows: TGTGCCATCGGACCGACTAGCGGCTACGAGCAGTACTTC. Its translation is CAIGPTSGYEQYF.

The chain uses TRBV27 and TRBJ2-1; TRBD2 aligns across 11 bases. The germline V gene has CDR1 MNHEY and CDR2 SMNVEV (reference sequence). The CDR3 has 16 amino acids. V lost 8 bases to trimming and J lost 2 bases; unmatched junction nucleotides: 8. The CDR3 bases are TGTGCCAGCGTCTCCCGGGGACTAGCGGCCTACAATGAGCAGTTCTTC. Translation: CASVSRGLAAYNEQFF.

The rearrangement links TRBV28 to TRBJ2-2; D gene ambiguous. The CDR3 is 14 residues long. CDR1 is MDHEN and CDR2 is SYDVKM in the germline V gene. Trimming removed 5 bases at V and 5 bases at J, with 12 bases between. The CDR3: CASSTVWGTGELFF. The CDR3 DNA reads as TGTGCCAGCAGTACGGTCTGGGGAACCGGGGAGCTGTTTTTT. The full variable domain, completed using reference TRBV28 and TRBJ2-2, is DVKVTQSSRYLVKRTGEKVFLECVQDMDHENMFWYRQDPGLGLRLIYFSYDVKMKEKGDIPEGYSVSREKKERFSLILESASTNQTSMYLCASSTVWGTGELFFGEGSRLTVL.

The V gene is TRBV6-5, the J gene TRBJ2-5, with TRBD2 identical over 7 bases. J gave up 3 bases and V 2 bases, and 0 bases lay outside the gene matches. Germline CDR1 and CDR2: MNHEY and SVGAGI. The CDR3 covers 13 residues. This CDR3 reads CASSYGGEETQYF. The DNA of the CDR3 is TGTGCCAGCAGTTACGGGGGGGAAGAGACCCAGTACTTC.